This T cell receptor (beta chain) is from a study of T cells in localized non-small cell lung cancer. A note on this clone: What it binds is unknown.

The protocol was immunoSEQ multiplex PCR, while the TCRdb copy is restricted to in-frame clones and leaves out a portion. The sample yields 12,000 or so clones, roughly 84% seen once. Notes on the study in general: Adjacent lung was found to contain a median approximately 60 of the top 100 tumor clones. Uninvolved adjacent lung had the highest recorded T cell clonality, with tumor below it. Longer overall survival was linked to higher blood T cell density.

The specimen comprised peripheral blood, sampled before any cancer treatment. The clonotype was recovered from a male donor aged 60 or over with stage I lung adenocarcinoma.

The CDR3 nucleotides read TGTGCCATCAGTGAGTCCGGCACCTTCCAAGAGACCCAGTACTTC. It codes for CAISESGTFQETQYF. The gene calls are TRBV10-3 and TRBJ2-5; no reliable D call. The ends were cut back, 0 bases at V and 1 base at J, with 9 bases in the middle. The CDR3 sequence is 15 residues long. Germline CDR1 is ENHRY and CDR2 is SYGVKD.